This T cell receptor (beta chain) was recovered during a study of Graves' ophthalmopathy and Graves' hyperthyroidism. Between the trimmed V and J ends, which lost 6 bases and 1 base, there was a span of 9 bases. From germline, CDR1 is MDHEN and CDR2 SYDVKM. This CDR3 contains 14 residues. RNA served as the template for amplifying TCR beta CDR3 regions. First-round RT-PCR used HTBI primers; second-round multiplex PCR followed. TCRdb reanalysed the multiplex PCR reads using MiXCR and keeps one entry per CDR3 protein. The sample shows hundreds of thousands of distinct CDR3 sequences, 22% of them seen only once. Worth noting for this clonotype: A much larger clone lies a single base off, so this may be a read error. In this CDR3 the conserved last residue, phenylalanine or tryptophan, is missing, so a read error is likely.

J is TRBJ2-2 and V is TRBV28, with D maybe TRBD1 (6 bases). This TCR came from a woman aged 18-29 years with stable Graves' hyperthyroidism. Some clones in this sample may be carry-over from other donors' samples. Sequenced material: peripheral blood. In DNA form, the CDR3 reads TGTGCCAGCAGCTCGGGACAGAACACCGGGGAGCTGTTTGTT. Translation gives CASSSGQNTGELFV.